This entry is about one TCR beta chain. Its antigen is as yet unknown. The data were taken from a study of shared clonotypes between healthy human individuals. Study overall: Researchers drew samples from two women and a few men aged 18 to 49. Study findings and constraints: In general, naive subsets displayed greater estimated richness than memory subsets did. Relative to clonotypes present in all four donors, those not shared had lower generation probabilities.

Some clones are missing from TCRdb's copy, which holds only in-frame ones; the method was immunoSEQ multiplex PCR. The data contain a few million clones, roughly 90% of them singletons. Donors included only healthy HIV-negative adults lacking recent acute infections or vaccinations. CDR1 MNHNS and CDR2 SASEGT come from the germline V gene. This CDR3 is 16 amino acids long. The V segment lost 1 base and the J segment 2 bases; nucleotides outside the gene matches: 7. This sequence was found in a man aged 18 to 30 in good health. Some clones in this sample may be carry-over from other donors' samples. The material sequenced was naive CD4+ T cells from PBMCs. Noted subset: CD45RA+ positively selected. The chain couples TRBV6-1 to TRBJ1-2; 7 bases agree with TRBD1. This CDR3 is CASSEGGRGRNYGYTF. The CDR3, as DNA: TGTGCCAGCAGTGAAGGGGGTAGGGGGCGCAACTATGGCTACACCTTC.